The next 17 T cell receptor beta chains were all read from a single sample in a study of T cells in Graves' hyperthyroidism and ophthalmopathy. Amplification of TCR beta CDR3 regions used RNA as the template. The TCR CDR3 was amplified in a first-round RT-PCR using the HTBI primer set. MiXCR, applied by TCRdb to the multiplex PCR reads, yields one record per CDR3 protein. The sample contains 490,000 or so distinct CDR3 sequences, about 20% of which appear only once. The sample taken for sequencing was blood. These receptors came from a man aged 35-49 years with Graves' ophthalmopathy.

This clonotype was counted many times. CDR3 loop: CASSIRARLNSPLHF. CDR3 coding DNA: TGTGCCAGCAGTATCCGGGCTAGGTTGAATTCACCCCTCCACTTT. V is TRBV28 and J is TRBJ1-6; no firm D call. With 5 bases removed from V and 7 bases from J, the gap between germline ends came to 15 bases. CDR3 length equals 15 residues. Germline CDR1 reads MDHEN; CDR2 reads SYDVKM.

This clonotype was seen only a few times. This chain uses TRBV9 with TRBJ2-7; TRBD1 is a possible D gene (6 bases). CDR1 SGDLS and CDR2 YYNGEE come from the germline V gene. V was pared by 2 bases and J by 2 bases, with 14 bases between. The CDR3 is 15 residues long. CDR3: CASSVETGYPYEQYF. The CDR3 region has the DNA TGTGCCAGCAGCGTCGAGACAGGTTACCCCTACGAGCAGTACTTC.

This clonotype was found many times. The chain employs TRBV5-1 and TRBJ2-1, with 9 nucleotides matching TRBD1. The trim removed 0 bases at V and 6 bases at J, leaving 7 bases unmatched. This CDR3 spans 16 amino acids. Per the germline V gene, CDR1 is SGHRS and CDR2 is YFSETQ. The chain's CDR3 is CASSLGFGQGTNEQFF. The CDR3 DNA reads as TGCGCCAGCAGCTTGGGCTTTGGACAGGGGACCAATGAGCAGTTCTTC.

Many counts were recorded for this clonotype. The chain is built from TRBV2 and TRBJ1-1, with a possible D match to TRBD1 (6 bases). Germline assignment: CDR1 SNHLY and CDR2 FYNNEI. The ends were cut back, 6 bases at V and 4 bases at J, with 21 bases in the middle. The CDR3 has 16 amino acids. CDR3 sequence reads: CASRDSLPPMGTEAFF. The CDR3, as DNA: TGTGCCAGCAGGGACAGTTTACCCCCCATGGGCACTGAAGCTTTCTTT.

The chain joins TRBV28 to TRBJ2-2, with 8 bases fitting TRBD1. Germline V gene data show CDR1 as MDHEN and CDR2 as SYDVKM. After removal of 3 bases from V and 1 base from J, the junction contained 7 bases not matched to a gene. This CDR3 has 17 residues. CDR3 DNA: TGTGCCAGCAGTTTCAATCTTGGACAGGGGAACACCGGGGAGCTGTTTTTT. Translating gives CASSFNLGQGNTGELFF.

This chain uses TRBV27 with TRBJ1-5, with D perhaps matching TRBD1 (6 bases). V was trimmed by 5 bases and J by 6 bases, leaving 11 bases between them. Germline values: CDR1 MNHEY, CDR2 SMNVEV (reference sequence). This CDR3 has 13 residues. CDR3 loop: CASSVKTGQPQHF. In DNA form, the CDR3 reads TGTGCCAGCAGTGTAAAGACAGGTCAGCCCCAGCATTTT.

The chain uses TRBV12-3 or TRBV12-4 and TRBJ1-2; D is uncertain. The V end was cut by 5 bases, the J end by 6 bases, with 10 bases between. The CDR3 is 12 amino acids. Here the CDR3 reads CASSDGPDGYTF. In DNA, the CDR3 is TGTGCCAGCAGTGACGGGCCCGATGGCTACACCTTC.

V and J are TRBV10-3 and TRBJ1-5; D unresolved. Trimming removed 10 bases at V and 3 bases at J, with 16 bases between. The CDR3 sequence is 14 residues long. Germline assignment: CDR1 ENHRY and CDR2 SYGVKD. CDR3: CATAPTTYNQPQHF. CDR3 bases: TGTGCCACCGCGCCGACCACTTACAATCAGCCCCAGCATTTT.

This clonotype was counted many times. J is TRBJ2-5 and V is TRBV15, with D maybe TRBD2 (6 bases). The V gene's germline CDR1 is LNHNV and CDR2 YYDKDF (reference sequence). The V and J ends lost 2 bases and 4 bases respectively, with 14 bases between them. CDR3 length: 15 residues. The DNA for the CDR3 is TGTGCCACCAGCAGATCCGGGGGTGTGGGAGAGACCCAGTACTTC. This translates into CATSRSGGVGETQYF.

The rearrangement links TRBV27 to TRBJ1-1; 9 nucleotides line up with TRBD1. CDR1 is MNHEY, CDR2 SMNVEV, per germline (reference sequence). The CDR3 length is 14 residues. Losses at the gene ends were 5 bases for V and 1 base for J; bases not matched to a gene: 2. CDR3 nucleotide sequence: TGTGCCAGCAGTAGACAGGGGGAGAACACTGAAGCTTTCTTT. This codes for CASSRQGENTEAFF.

In its sample, this clonotype was seen many times. The rearrangement joins TRBV2 to TRBJ1-2; unclear D gene. The length of the CDR3 is 13 residues. V was cut by 0 bases and J by 8 bases, with 10 bases left in between. Germline loops: CDR1 SNHLY, CDR2 FYNNEI. DNA for the CDR3: TGTGCCAGCAGTGAAGCGCTACAGCGAGGCTACACCTTC. Translating gives CASSEALQRGYTF.

The J gene is TRBJ2-5, the V gene TRBV5-1; 11 nucleotides line up with TRBD2. Germline CDR1 reads SGHRS; CDR2 reads YFSETQ. CDR3 size: 16 residues. J gave up 2 bases and V 2 bases, and 5 bases lay outside the gene matches. DNA of the CDR3: TGCGCCAGCAGCTTCCTAGCGGGGGGATGGCAAGAGACCCAGTACTTC. This encodes CASSFLAGGWQETQYF.

This clonotype was counted a few times. CDR3 bases: TGTGCCAGCAGTTTGTCGACTAGCGGGAGAGGGCATGAGCAGTTCTTC. It is translated as CASSLSTSGRGHEQFF. The rearrangement joins TRBV12-3 or TRBV12-4 to TRBJ2-1, with 12 bases identical to TRBD2. V was clipped by 3 bases and J by 8 bases; unmatched bases: 8. The CDR3 is 16 residues long.

The table lists this clonotype with a few counts. The V gene is TRBV19, the J gene TRBJ2-7; D is possibly TRBD1 or TRBD2 (5 bases each). Trimming took 10 bases from V and 0 from J, leaving 16 bases between them. The germline V gene has CDR1 LNHDA and CDR2 SQIVND (reference sequence). There are 14 residues in the CDR3. CDR3 residues: CATTRDRDSYEQYF. The CDR3 DNA reads TGTGCCACCACCCGGGACCGGGACTCCTACGAGCAGTACTTC.

This clonotype was detected many times. The rearrangement joins TRBV11-2 to TRBJ2-1; 12 bases align to TRBD2. Germline V gene lookup returns CDR1 SGHAT and CDR2 FQNNGV. This CDR3 has 16 amino acids. V gave up 4 bases and J gave up 4 bases; unmatched junction bases: 5. The chain's CDR3 is CASSYQGLAGYNEQFF. In DNA form, the CDR3 reads TGTGCCAGCAGCTACCAAGGACTAGCGGGATACAATGAGCAGTTCTTC.

As to this clonotype: Mismatch with germline at one junction end may stem from a read error. The chain recombines TRBV6-1 with TRBJ1-1, with 8 nucleotides matching TRBD1. The V gene's germline CDR1 is MNHNS and CDR2 SASEGT. The CDR3 covers 13 residues. CDR3 nucleotides: TGTGCCAGCAGCCCGACAGGGGTTACTGCAGCTTTCTTT. Its translation: CASSPTGVTAAFF.

This chain joins TRBV12-3 or TRBV12-4 and TRBJ2-5; perhaps D is TRBD1 or TRBD2 (6 bases each). This CDR3 region has 16 residues. Trimming shortened V by 6 bases and J by 3 bases, and 20 bases separated the two germline ends. CDR3 region: CASRAHLGGGEETQYF. CDR3 sequence (DNA): TGTGCCAGCAGGGCCCACCTAGGAGGGGGTGAAGAGACCCAGTACTTC.